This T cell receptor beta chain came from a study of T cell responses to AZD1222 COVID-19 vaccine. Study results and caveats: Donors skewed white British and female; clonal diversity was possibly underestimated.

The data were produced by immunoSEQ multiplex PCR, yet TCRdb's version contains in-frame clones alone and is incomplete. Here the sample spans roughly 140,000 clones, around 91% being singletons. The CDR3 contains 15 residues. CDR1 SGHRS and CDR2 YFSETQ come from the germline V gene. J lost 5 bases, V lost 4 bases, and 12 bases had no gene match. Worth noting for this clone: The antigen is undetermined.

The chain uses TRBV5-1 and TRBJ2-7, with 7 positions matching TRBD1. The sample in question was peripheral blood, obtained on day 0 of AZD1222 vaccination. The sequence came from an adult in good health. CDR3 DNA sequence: TGCGCCAGCAGCCTCATCGAACAGGGGTCCCACGAGCAGTACTTC. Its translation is CASSLIEQGSHEQYF.